The 5 T cell receptor beta chains below all came from one sample that was sequenced in a study of blood T cells in healthy people across ages. The use of a sample-barcoded 5' primer and a J-beta primer mix characterized a second PCR of 7 to 11 cycles. TCRdb processed the 5' RACE reads anew with MiXCR; each CDR3 protein has one entry. The data hold 800,000 to 950,000 distinct CDR3 sequences, with almost 30% observed a single time. These data were also filed under a second study, of T cells of mothers and their children.

Specimen: blood. Receptors originate from a woman aged 35 to 49 in good health.

This clonotype was found a few times. This chain links TRBV3-1 with TRBJ1-1; TRBD1 matches at 7 bases. J gave up 10 bases and V 7 bases, and 9 bases lay outside the gene matches. The CDR3 covers 12 residues. The germline V gene has CDR1 LGHDT and CDR2 YNNKEL (reference sequence). The CDR3 loop reads CASKGEGGTAFF. For the CDR3, the DNA is TGTGCCAGCAAAGGGGAAGGGGGCACAGCTTTCTTT.

This clonotype was counted between two and nine times. This chain uses TRBV19 with TRBJ2-7; the match to TRBD1 covers 10 bases. Germline V CDR1 and CDR2: LNHDA, SQIVND (reference sequence). The CDR3 loop spans 15 amino acids. Unmatched junction bases numbered 7, after V lost 8 bases and J lost 0 bases. CDR3 sequence (DNA): TGTGCCAGTCGGTCCGGGACAGGGGCCTCCTACGAGCAGTACTTC. It translates to CASRSGTGASYEQYF.

This clonotype came up many times. The chain couples TRBV10-3 to TRBJ2-5; 8 bases match TRBD2. After removal of 0 bases from V and 5 bases from J, the junction contained 5 bases not matched to a gene. This CDR3 has 15 amino acids. CDR1 ENHRY and CDR2 SYGVKD come from the germline V gene. The CDR3 coding sequence is TGTGCCATCAGTGAGTCTGCGGGGGGCGCGGAGACCCAGTACTTC. Its protein product is CAISESAGGAETQYF.

The chain has TRBV7-3 and TRBJ2-4; no reliable D call. Near its end, the DNA agrees better with TRBJ2-7, so the J call may be wrong. CDR3 length: 13 amino acids. In germline, CDR1 is SGHTA, CDR2 FQGTGA. The CDR3 spells CASLKPDSYEQYF. CDR3 nucleotide sequence: TGTGCCAGCTTAAAACCGGATTCCTACGAGCAGTACTTC.

This clonotype was seen a few times. This chain uses TRBV20-1 with TRBJ1-3; D is perhaps TRBD1 (5 bases). CDR1 and CDR2 (germline): DFQATT, SNEGSKA (reference sequence). This CDR3 is 15 amino acids long. V lost 3 bases, J lost 0 bases, and 12 bases lay in between. CDR3 residues: CSASRQFRSGNTIYF. DNA for the CDR3: TGCAGTGCTAGCCGACAGTTTCGCTCTGGAAACACCATATATTTT.